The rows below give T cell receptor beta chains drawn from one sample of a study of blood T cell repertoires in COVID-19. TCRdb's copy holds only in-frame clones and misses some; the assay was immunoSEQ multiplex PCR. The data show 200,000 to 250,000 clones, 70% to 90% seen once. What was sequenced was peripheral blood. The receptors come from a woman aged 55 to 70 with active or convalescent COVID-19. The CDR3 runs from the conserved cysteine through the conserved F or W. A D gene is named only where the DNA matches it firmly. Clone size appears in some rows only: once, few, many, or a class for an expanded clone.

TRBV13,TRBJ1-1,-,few,CASSLRGAGAEAFF,TGTGCCAGCAGCTTACGGGGGGCTGGCGCTGAAGCTTTCTTT
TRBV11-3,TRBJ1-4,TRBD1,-,CASSSSYTGETNEKLFF,TGTGCCAGCAGCTCGTCGTATACAGGGGAGACTAATGAAAAACTGTTTTTT
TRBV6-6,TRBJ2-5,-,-,CASSYLASQETQYF,TGTGCCAGCAGTTATCTAGCGTCCCAAGAGACCCAGTACTTC
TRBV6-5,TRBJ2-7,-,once,CASSFRGGGVYEQYF,TGTGCCAGCAGCTTTCGTGGCGGCGGGGTCTACGAGCAGTACTTC
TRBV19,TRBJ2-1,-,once,CASSTSYNEQFF,TGTGCCAGTAGTACCAGTTACAATGAGCAGTTCTTC
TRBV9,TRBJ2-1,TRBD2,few,CASSVDGTSGYNEQFF,TGTGCCAGCAGCGTAGACGGGACTAGCGGTTACAATGAGCAGTTCTTC
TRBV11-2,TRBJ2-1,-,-,CASSFTFWDNKQFF,TGTGCCAGCAGCTTTACCTTCTGGGACAATAAGCAGTTCTTC
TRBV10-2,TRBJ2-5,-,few,CASSLTPFREYEETQYF,TGCGCCAGCAGCCTCACCCCTTTCCGGGAGTATGAGGAGACCCAGTACTTC
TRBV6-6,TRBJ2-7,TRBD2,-,CASSNSGGRASYEQYF,TGTGCCAGCAGTAATAGCGGGGGGAGGGCATCCTACGAGCAGTACTTC
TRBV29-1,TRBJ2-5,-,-,CSVESQETQYF,TGCAGCGTTGAGTCGCAAGAGACCCAGTACTTC
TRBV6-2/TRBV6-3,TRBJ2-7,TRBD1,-,CASSIRDSSYEQYF,TGTGCCAGCAGCATCCGGGACAGCTCCTACGAGCAGTACTTC
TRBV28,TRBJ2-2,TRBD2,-,CASSSRLAGADTGELFF,TGTGCCAGCAGTTCACGACTAGCGGGGGCCGACACCGGGGAGCTGTTTTTT
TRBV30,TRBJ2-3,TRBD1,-,CAWSVVRGLTDTQYF,TGTGCCTGGAGTGTGGTCAGGGGGTTAACGGATACGCAGTATTTT
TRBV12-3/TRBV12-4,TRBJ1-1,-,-,CASSSPPGWWAFF,TGTGCCAGCAGTTCCCCTCCGGGGTGGTGGGCTTTCTTT
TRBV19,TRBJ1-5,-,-,CASTSKFSVGGYGNQPQHF,TGTGCCAGTACCTCAAAATTTTCCGTAGGAGGGTATGGCAATCAGCCCCAGCATTTT
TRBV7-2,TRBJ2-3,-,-,CASSLEPGLVNTDTQYF,TGTGCCAGCAGCCTCGAGCCAGGGTTAGTCAACACAGATACGCAGTATTTT
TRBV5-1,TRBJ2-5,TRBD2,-,CASSLVSGGQETQYF,TGCGCCAGCAGCTTGGTTAGCGGGGGCCAAGAGACCCAGTACTTC
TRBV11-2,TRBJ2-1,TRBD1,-,CASSSNRGTYNEQFF,TGTGCCAGCAGCTCCAACAGGGGGACCTACAATGAGCAGTTCTTC
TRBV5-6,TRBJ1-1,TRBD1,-,CASSAVTGAEAFF,TGTGCCAGCAGCGCGGTAACAGGGGCTGAAGCTTTCTTT
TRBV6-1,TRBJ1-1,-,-,CASSEAEGMNTEAFF,TGTGCCAGCAGTGAAGCGGAGGGGATGAACACTGAAGCTTTCTTT
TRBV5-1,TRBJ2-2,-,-,CASSLMAVADTGELFF,TGCGCCAGCAGCTTGATGGCAGTGGCCGACACCGGGGAGCTGTTTTTT
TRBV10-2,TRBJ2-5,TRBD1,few,CASSRSGGETQYF,TGCGCCAGCAGTCGATCAGGGGGAGAGACCCAGTACTTC
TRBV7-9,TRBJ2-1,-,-,CASSLSLRLGPSSYNEQFF,TGTGCCAGCAGCTTATCCCTGAGACTAGGACCGAGCTCCTACAATGAGCAGTTCTTC
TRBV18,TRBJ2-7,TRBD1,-,CASSPGTGDSRSVQYF,TGTGCCAGCTCACCAGGGACAGGGGATTCCCGAAGCGTGCAGTACTTC
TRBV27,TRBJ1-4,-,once,CASSLYGGDEKLFF,TGTGCCAGCAGTTTATACGGGGGGGATGAAAAACTGTTTTTT
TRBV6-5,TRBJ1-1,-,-,CASRSDSMNTEAFF,TGTGCCAGCAGGTCCGACAGCATGAACACTGAAGCTTTCTTT
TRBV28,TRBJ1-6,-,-,CASSFRQYNSPLHF,TGTGCCAGCAGTTTCCGTCAGTATAATTCACCCCTCCACTTT
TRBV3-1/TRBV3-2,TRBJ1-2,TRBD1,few,CASTLSTGGYGYTF,TGTGCCAGCACCCTAAGTACAGGGGGCTATGGCTACACCTTC
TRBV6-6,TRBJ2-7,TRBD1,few,CASSPERPGQGAREQYF,TGTGCCAGCAGTCCCGAACGTCCGGGACAGGGGGCAAGAGAGCAGTACTTC
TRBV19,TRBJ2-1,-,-,CASSGSSYNEQFF,TGTGCCAGTAGCGGGAGCTCCTACAATGAGCAGTTCTTC
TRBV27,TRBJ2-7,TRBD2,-,CASSLGLSRTSGRYEQYF,TGTGCCAGCAGTTTGGGACTCTCTAGGACTAGCGGGAGGTACGAGCAGTACTTC
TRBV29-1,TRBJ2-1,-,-,CSVGERYGPYNEQFF,TGCAGCGTTGGGGAGCGATATGGGCCCTACAATGAGCAGTTCTTC
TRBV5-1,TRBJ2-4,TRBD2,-,CASSLERAGDHIQYF,TGCGCCAGCAGCTTGGAACGGGCGGGGGATCACATTCAGTACTTC
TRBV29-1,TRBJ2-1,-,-,CSAGPISDPSYNEQFF,TGCAGCGCTGGCCCGATTAGCGACCCCTCCTACAATGAGCAGTTCTTC
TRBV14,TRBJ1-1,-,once,CASSPLRGGLAFF,TGTGCCAGCAGCCCTTTAAGGGGTGGTTTGGCTTTCTTT
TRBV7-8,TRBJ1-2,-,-,CASSLIQGGGYTF,TGTGCCAGCAGCTTGATACAGGGCGGAGGCTACACCTTC
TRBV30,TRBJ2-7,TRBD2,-,CAWSVRRAGGHLYEQYF,TGTGCCTGGAGTGTACGTCGAGCGGGAGGCCACCTCTACGAGCAGTACTTC
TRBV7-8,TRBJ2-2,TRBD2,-,CASSPGGAGELFF,TGTGCCAGCAGCCCCGGGGGGGCCGGGGAGCTGTTTTTT
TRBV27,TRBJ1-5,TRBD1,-,CASSPFSPGQGRNQPQHF,TGTGCCAGCAGTCCTTTTAGTCCGGGACAGGGGCGTAATCAGCCCCAGCATTTT
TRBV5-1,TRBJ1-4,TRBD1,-,CASSRQGGNEKLFF,TGCGCCAGCAGCCGACAGGGTGGGAATGAAAAACTGTTTTTT
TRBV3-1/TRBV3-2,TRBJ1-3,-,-,CASSLRVSGNTIYF,TGTGCCAGCAGCCTGAGGGTCTCTGGAAACACCATATATTTT
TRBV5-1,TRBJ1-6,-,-,CASRPEGRGNSPLHF,TGCGCCAGCAGACCGGAGGGACGGGGTAATTCACCCCTCCACTTT
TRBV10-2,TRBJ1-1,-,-,CASSYRVILPSEAFF,TGCGCCAGCAGTTACAGGGTCATCCTGCCGTCTGAAGCTTTCTTT
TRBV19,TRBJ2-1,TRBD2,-,CASSSLAGGKNEQFF,TGTGCCAGTAGCTCACTAGCGGGAGGGAAGAATGAGCAGTTCTTC
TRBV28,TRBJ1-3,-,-,CASSLFGVSTGNTIYF,TGTGCCAGCAGTTTATTCGGGGTATCAACTGGAAACACCATATATTTT
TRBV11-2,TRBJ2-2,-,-,CASSLRVGNTGELFF,TGTGCCAGCAGCTTGAGGGTCGGGAACACCGGGGAGCTGTTTTTT
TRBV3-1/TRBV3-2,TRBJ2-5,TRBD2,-,CASSQARVLAGVETQYF,TGTGCCAGCAGCCAAGCCAGAGTACTAGCGGGAGTAGAGACCCAGTACTTC
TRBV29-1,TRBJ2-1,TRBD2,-,CSGLRGDGKNEQFF,TGCAGCGGTCTGCGGGGGGACGGAAAAAATGAGCAGTTCTTC
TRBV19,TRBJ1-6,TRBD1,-,CASSPGDRGNSPLHF,TGTGCCAGTAGTCCGGGGGACAGGGGGAATTCACCCCTCCACTTT
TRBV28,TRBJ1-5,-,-,CASSSPGESYQPQHF,TGTGCCAGCAGCTCCCCAGGGGAAAGCTATCAGCCCCAGCATTTT
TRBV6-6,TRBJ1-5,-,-,CASSPGTSTSINNQPQHF,TGTGCCAGCAGTCCCGGGACATCAACGTCGATAAACAATCAGCCCCAGCATTTT
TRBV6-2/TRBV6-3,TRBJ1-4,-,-,CASSPRRSSNEKLFF,TGTGCCAGCAGCCCCCGGAGGTCCTCTAATGAAAAACTGTTTTTT
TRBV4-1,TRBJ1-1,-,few,CASSQLTYNTEAFF,TGCGCCAGCAGCCAATTAACATATAACACTGAAGCTTTCTTT
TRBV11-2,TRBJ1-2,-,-,CASSYPQGGYTF,TGTGCCAGCAGCTACCCGCAGGGTGGCTACACCTTC
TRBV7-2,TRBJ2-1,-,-,CASSQRIASYNEQFF,TGTGCCAGCAGCCAGAGGATAGCTTCCTACAATGAGCAGTTCTTC
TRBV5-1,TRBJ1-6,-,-,CASSLMGGGSPLHF,TGCGCCAGCAGCTTAATGGGGGGAGGTTCACCCCTCCACTTT